Listed here are 12 T cell receptor beta chains from one sample, sequenced in a study of response to subunit inactivated influenza vaccine. TCRdb redid the calling of the RT-PCR reads with MiXCR, one entry per CDR3 protein. This table holds 540,000 or so distinct CDR3 sequences, around 13% found once. Sequenced material: PBMCs from blood, taken 40 to 50 days after vaccination. Receptors originate from a man aged 45-60 years who received an inactivated influenza vaccine.

The chain has TRBV7-8 and TRBJ2-1; no definite D call. V dropped 5 bases and J dropped 6 bases, with 14 bases sitting between them. Germline CDR1 and CDR2: SGHVS and FQNEAQ. CDR3 length equals 14 residues. The CDR3, as DNA: TGTGCCAGCAGCCTACCGTCCCTTTTCAATGAGCAGTTCTTC. Translated: CASSLPSLFNEQFF.

This clonotype was detected many times. This chain uses TRBV11-2 with TRBJ2-3; D remains ambiguous. Between the trimmed V and J ends, which lost 1 base and 0 bases, there was a span of 11 bases. The CDR3 sequence is 16 residues long. Germline assignment: CDR1 SGHAT and CDR2 FQNNGV. This CDR3 is CASSLAEGYSTDTQYF. The CDR3 DNA reads TGTGCCAGCAGCTTAGCTGAAGGTTATAGCACAGATACGCAGTATTTT.

This clonotype was detected ten times or more. The V and J genes are TRBV7-2 and TRBJ2-3; 9 bases align to TRBD2. The V segment lost 5 bases and the J segment 0 bases; nucleotides outside the gene matches: 6. This CDR3 has 16 residues. From germline, CDR1 is SGHTA and CDR2 FQGNSA. The CDR3: CASSPTSGSSTDTQYF. In DNA form, the CDR3 reads TGTGCCAGCAGCCCGACTAGCGGATCTAGCACAGATACGCAGTATTTT.

In regard to this clonotype: With a much larger clone just one base away, this may be a read error. In DNA form, the CDR3 reads TGCAGTGTTAGAGTTCTCCGTTACGAGCAGTACTTC. As protein: CSVRVLRYEQYF. V gene TRBV20-1 combines with J gene TRBJ2-7; D not resolved. The CDR3 totals 12 residues. Germline V lookup: CDR1 DFQATT, CDR2 SNEGSKA (reference sequence).

This clonotype came up a few times. This chain links TRBV28 with TRBJ2-7; 9 positions agree with TRBD1. Unmatched junction bases numbered 7, after V lost 4 bases and J lost 6 bases. From germline, CDR1 is MDHEN and CDR2 SYDVKM. The CDR3 runs 14 residues. The CDR3 nucleotides are TGTGCCAGCAGTTGGACCGGGACAGGGAGCGAGCAGTACTTC. Translation: CASSWTGTGSEQYF.

The rearrangement uses TRBV2 and TRBJ1-2; the match to TRBD1 covers 7 bases. The CDR3 has 13 residues. Trimming removed 7 bases from V and 8 bases from J; junction bases left unmatched: 10. The germline V gene encodes CDR1 SNHLY and CDR2 FYNNEI. The CDR3 protein is CASTSRTGGGYTF. The CDR3, as DNA: TGTGCCAGCACTTCCAGGACAGGAGGGGGCTACACCTTC.

This clonotype has more than one count but fewer than ten. The chain has TRBV7-2 and TRBJ2-7, with 8 bases matching TRBD2. The J segment lost 3 bases and the V segment lost 4 bases, leaving 5 bases of the junction unmatched. Germline CDR1 SGHTA, CDR2 FQGNSA. The CDR3 has 14 residues. CDR3 region: CASSSQAGDYEQYF. CDR3 bases: TGTGCCAGCAGCTCGCAAGCGGGGGACTACGAGCAGTACTTC.

This clonotype was seen a handful of times. The J gene is TRBJ2-2, the V gene TRBV3-1; 8 bases map to TRBD1. Germline-derived CDR1 and CDR2 are LGHDT and YNNKEL (reference sequence). The J segment lost 6 bases and the V segment lost 4 bases, leaving 7 bases of the junction unmatched. The CDR3 totals 15 residues. The CDR3 nucleotides read TGTGCCAGCAGCCGACAGGGGTCCGTCGCCGGGGAGCTGTTTTTT. It translates to CASSRQGSVAGELFF.

This clonotype was seen many times. The chain couples TRBV4-3 to TRBJ1-1, with no clear D. The CDR3 loop spans 13 amino acids. The V and J ends lost 4 bases and 1 base respectively, with 7 bases between them. Germline CDR1 reads LGHNA; CDR2 reads YSLEER. CDR3 sequence: CASSREGNTEAFF. The CDR3 region has the DNA TGCGCCAGCAGCCGCGAGGGGAACACTGAAGCTTTCTTT.

The chain has TRBV20-1 and TRBJ1-5, with TRBD1 identical over 7 bases. With 7 bases clipped from V and 3 bases from J, the junction kept 9 bases outside the gene matches. Germline V gene lookup returns CDR1 DFQATT and CDR2 SNEGSKA (reference sequence). This CDR3 region has 14 residues. The CDR3 sequence is CSVRTGATNQPQHF. The CDR3 region has the DNA TGCAGTGTAAGGACAGGAGCGACCAATCAGCCCCAGCATTTT.

This clonotype has at least ten counts. This chain's CDR3 is CSASRGGNYGYTF. The CDR3, as DNA: TGCAGTGCTAGTCGGGGTGGTAACTATGGCTACACCTTC. The genes are TRBV20-1 and TRBJ1-2; no clear D gene. Trimming took 3 bases from V and 1 from J, leaving 9 bases between them. This CDR3 is 13 amino acids long. Looked up from germline, CDR1 is DFQATT and CDR2 is SNEGSKA (reference sequence).

The V call is TRBV7-8, the J call TRBJ1-5; D may be TRBD1 (5 bases). V was pared by 5 bases and J by 0 bases, with 14 bases between. In germline, CDR1 is SGHVS, CDR2 FQNEAQ. The CDR3 loop spans 16 amino acids. This CDR3 reads CASSLTRQTSNQPQHF. The DNA for the CDR3 is TGTGCCAGCAGCCTGACCCGACAGACTAGCAATCAGCCCCAGCATTTT.